Below are 24 T cell receptor beta chains sequenced from a single sample in a study of T cells in Graves' hyperthyroidism and ophthalmopathy (dated by TCRdb to about 2019). The library relied on multiplex PCR. The data were produced on an Illumina HiSeq 2000. TCR beta CDR3 regions were amplified from RNA transcripts. The TCR CDR3 was subjected to a first round of RT-PCR using the HTBI primer set and the Qiagen OneStep RT-PCR kit. Through fastp at Q25 and MiXCR, TCRdb rebuilt clones from the public reads, retaining in-frame beta chains. Rows are combined by CDR3 protein, so each entry shows the most common genes and DNA. The sample contains hundreds of thousands of distinct CDR3 sequences, roughly 37% of them found a single time. The leading ten clones occupy over 8% of the sample. Sequencing used blood. Receptor source: a man younger than 30 with Graves' hyperthyroidism.

The chain links TRBV5-1 to TRBJ1-1; 11 bases agree with TRBD1. The junction had 9 bases not matched to a gene; V was cut back by 5 bases and J by 3 bases. Germline V gene sequence: CDR1 SGHRS, CDR2 YFSETQ. The CDR3 is 16 residues long. This chain's CDR3 is CASSYRDRGTYTEAFF. As DNA, the CDR3 is TGCGCCAGCAGTTACCGGGACAGGGGGACGTACACTGAAGCTTTCTTT.

This clonotype was observed a few times. The chain employs TRBV19 and TRBJ2-2, with a possible D match to TRBD2 (5 bases). Per the germline V gene, CDR1 is LNHDA and CDR2 is SQIVND (reference sequence). Between the trimmed V and J ends, which lost 0 bases and 5 bases, there was a span of 10 bases. This CDR3 spans 15 amino acids. The CDR3 coding sequence is TGTGCCAGTAGTATAGACCCTACTAGGACCGGGGAGCTGTTTTTT. Its protein product is CASSIDPTRTGELFF. Full variable domain (remainder filled in from reference TRBV19 and TRBJ2-2): DGGITQSPKYLFRKEGQNVTLSCEQNLNHDAMYWYRQDPGQGLRLIYYSQIVNDFQKGDIAEGYSVSREKKESFPLTVTSAQKNPTAFYLCASSIDPTRTGELFFGEGSRLTVL.

This clonotype came up a few times. The CDR3 nucleotides read TGTGCCAGTAGCTGGCGGGTCACTAGCGGGAGTTCCTACGAGCAGTACTTC. This encodes CASSWRVTSGSSYEQYF. The genes are TRBV19 and TRBJ2-7, with 11 bases that match TRBD2. The CDR3 loop spans 17 amino acids. Trimming took 6 bases from V and 1 from J; bases not matched to a gene: 11. Germline CDR1 and CDR2: LNHDA and SQIVND (reference sequence). The full variable domain, with the rest looked up from reference TRBV19 and TRBJ2-7, is DGGITQSPKYLFRKEGQNVTLSCEQNLNHDAMYWYRQDPGQGLRLIYYSQIVNDFQKGDIAEGYSVSREKKESFPLTVTSAQKNPTAFYLCASSWRVTSGSSYEQYFGPGTRLTVT.

This chain joins TRBV25-1 and TRBJ1-1, with a weak D call TRBD1 (5 bases). The CDR3 sequence is 13 residues long. Germline V gives CDR1 MGHDK, CDR2 SYGVNS. The CDR3 DNA reads TGTGCTAGAGTGCCGGGGCGTAGCACTGAAGCTTTCTTT. Protein sequence: CARVPGRSTEAFF. The full variable domain, with the rest looked up from reference TRBV25-1 and TRBJ1-1, is EADIYQTPRYLVIGTGKKITLECSQTMGHDKMYWYQQDPGMELHLIHYSYGVNSTEKGDLSSESTVSRIRTEHFPLTLESARPSHTSQYLCARVPGRSTEAFFGQGTRLTVV.

V gene TRBV7-2 combines with J gene TRBJ2-7; maybe TRBD1 (6 bases). Trimming pared 5 bases from V and 6 bases from J, leaving 11 bases between. The germline V gene encodes CDR1 SGHTA and CDR2 FQGNSA. CDR3 size: 12 residues. Written as DNA, the CDR3 is TGTGCCAGCAGCCATCTGGGGGCCGAGCAGTACTTC. It specifies CASSHLGAEQYF. The variable domain in full, completed from reference TRBV7-2 and TRBJ2-7, reads GAGVSQSPSNKVTEKGKDVELRCDPISGHTALYWYRQSLGQGLEFLIYFQGNSAPDKSGLPSDRFSAERTGGSVSTLTIQRTQQEDSAVYLCASSHLGAEQYFGPGTRLTVT.

The chain links TRBV4-1 to TRBJ2-2; D might be TRBD2 (6 bases). V gave up 3 bases and J gave up 6 bases, with 14 bases separating them. The CDR3 loop spans 15 amino acids. Germline CDR1 reads MGHRA; CDR2 reads YSYEKL. CDR3 DNA: TGCGCCAGCAGCCACGAGACGGGACTTCCCGGGGAGCTGTTTTTT. It translates to CASSHETGLPGELFF.

This CDR3 is CASGLEVGVGETQYF. DNA for the CDR3: TGTGCTAGTGGTTTGGAGGTGGGGGTAGGAGAGACCCAGTACTTC. The chain links TRBV12-5 to TRBJ2-5; D possibly matches TRBD1 or TRBD2 (5 bases each). CDR3 length: 15 amino acids. The germline V gene encodes CDR1 LGHNT and CDR2 FRNRAP. V lost 1 base, J lost 4 bases, and 13 bases lay in between.

The table lists this clonotype with many counts. The V gene is TRBV4-1, the J gene TRBJ1-4; D is ambiguous. V lost 1 base, J lost 8 bases, and 5 bases lay in between. The CDR3 covers 12 residues. The germline V gene encodes CDR1 MGHRA and CDR2 YSYEKL. CDR3 loop: CASSQVEEKLFF. In DNA, the CDR3 is TGCGCCAGCAGCCAAGTGGAGGAAAAACTGTTTTTT.

This clonotype has a count of ten or more. The DNA for the CDR3 is TGTGCCATCAGCTTGGAACGTTCACCCCTCCACTTT. It specifies CAISLERSPLHF. The gene calls are TRBV10-3 and TRBJ1-6; D is unresolved. This CDR3 comprises 12 residues. Trimming took off 6 bases at V and 9 bases at J, with 9 bases between the two ends. Germline V CDR1 and CDR2: ENHRY, SYGVKD.

This clonotype was seen at least ten times. The rearrangement joins TRBV5-1 to TRBJ2-6; no clear D. The V gene lost 4 bases and the J gene lost 0 bases, with 5 bases spanning the gap. The CDR3 has 14 amino acids. Germline V lookup: CDR1 SGHRS, CDR2 YFSETQ. CDR3 in amino acids: CASSDASGANVLTF. CDR3 nucleotides: TGCGCCAGCAGCGATGCCTCTGGGGCCAACGTCCTGACTTTC.

The chain uses TRBV20-1 and TRBJ2-7, with D possibly being TRBD1 (7 bases). The CDR3 length is 14 residues. Germline V gene sequence: CDR1 DFQATT, CDR2 SNEGSKA (reference sequence). The V end was cut by 3 bases, the J end by 4 bases, with 16 bases between. CDR3 sequence reads: CSASLSAGGYEQYF. Here the CDR3 DNA reads TGCAGTGCTAGTCTATCGGCAGGGGGGTACGAGCAGTACTTC.

The J gene is TRBJ2-7, the V gene TRBV20-1; D is tentatively TRBD1 or TRBD2 (5 bases each). Trimming cost V 7 bases and J 0 bases, with 19 bases left between them. Per germline, CDR1 DFQATT and CDR2 SNEGSKA (reference sequence). This CDR3 comprises 15 residues. The CDR3 region is CSVALGRQSSYEQYF. The CDR3 DNA sequence: TGCAGTGTCGCACTGGGACGGCAAAGCTCCTACGAGCAGTACTTC.

This clonotype came up many times. The chain combines TRBV29-1 with TRBJ1-1; D possibly corresponds to TRBD1 (6 bases). V lost 6 bases to trimming and J lost 1 base, with 15 bases between them. Germline values: CDR1 SQVTM, CDR2 ANQGSEA. The CDR3 consists of 14 residues. CDR3 nucleotides: TGCAGCGTAGCTCTGGACAGAACGAACACTGAAGCTTTCTTT. Protein product: CSVALDRTNTEAFF.

This clonotype was recorded a few times. This chain links TRBV4-1 with TRBJ1-1; no firm D call. This CDR3 region has 14 residues. The germline V and J ends were trimmed by 0 bases and 6 bases, with 11 bases remaining between them. Per germline, CDR1 MGHRA and CDR2 YSYEKL. The CDR3 spells CASSQDRGVPEAFF. CDR3 sequence (DNA): TGCGCCAGCAGCCAAGATCGTGGGGTTCCTGAAGCTTTCTTT.

V and J are TRBV20-1 and TRBJ2-2; no definite D call. This CDR3 has 15 amino acids. Trimming stripped 0 bases from V and 1 base from J, with 9 bases between. Germline V gives CDR1 DFQATT, CDR2 SNEGSKA (reference sequence). The CDR3: CSARDVTRNTGELFF. The CDR3 DNA reads as TGCAGTGCTAGAGATGTTACCAGGAACACCGGGGAGCTGTTTTTT.

The gene calls are TRBV20-1 and TRBJ1-5; 7 bases map to TRBD1. Germline CDR1 and CDR2: DFQATT and SNEGSKA (reference sequence). This CDR3 is 10 amino acids long. The CDR3 loop reads CSAGGQTQHF. The CDR3 nucleotides read TGCAGCGCGGGGGGACAGACCCAGCATTTT.

This clonotype was detected a few times. Possible read error: a much larger clone is one base away. The V gene is TRBV7-9, the J gene TRBJ2-7, with TRBD2 as a possible D gene (7 bases). Germline CDR1 is SEHNR and CDR2 is FQNEAQ (reference sequence). The V gene lost 5 bases and the J gene lost 9 bases, with 14 bases spanning the gap. The CDR3 is 12 amino acids. This CDR3 is CASSPQRGGQYF. In DNA, the CDR3 is TGTGCCAGCAGCCCACAGAGGGGGGGGCAGTACTTC.

This chain uses TRBV7-9 with TRBJ1-5, with D possibly matching TRBD1 (5 bases). Germline CDR1 SEHNR, CDR2 FQNEAQ (reference sequence). V was pared by 5 bases and J by 7 bases, with 18 bases between. The CDR3 spans 15 residues. In nucleotides, the CDR3 is TGTGCCAGCAGCCAAGATTGGGGGAGGGACCAGCCCCAGCATTTT. Translating gives CASSQDWGRDQPQHF. Complete variable domain (other parts from reference TRBV7-9 and TRBJ1-5): DTGVSQNPRHKITKRGQNVTFRCDPISEHNRLYWYRQTLGQGPEFLTYFQNEAQLEKSRLLSDRFSAERPKGSFSTLEIQRTEQGDSAMYLCASSQDWGRDQPQHFGDGTRLSIL.

The chain uses TRBV10-2 and TRBJ1-3; D perhaps matches TRBD1 (5 bases). V was cut by 6 bases and J by 7 bases, with 19 bases left in between. Germline lookup yields CDR1 WSHSY and CDR2 SAAADI. The CDR3 loop spans 15 amino acids. The CDR3 here is CASRRGGQEGNTIYF. In nucleotides, the CDR3 is TGCGCCAGCAGACGGGGCGGGCAGGAAGGCAACACCATATATTTT.

This chain links TRBV28 with TRBJ1-6; TRBD1 matches 7 bases. The V and J ends lost 4 bases and 2 bases, in that order; junction bases with no gene match: 5. The germline V gene encodes CDR1 MDHEN and CDR2 SYDVKM. This CDR3 region has 16 residues. In DNA form, the CDR3 reads TGTGCCAGCAGTTCCTACAGGGGCGCCTATAATTCACCCCTCCACTTT. Its translation is CASSSYRGAYNSPLHF.

The sample holds many counts of this clonotype. The CDR3, as DNA: TGTGCCATCAGTGATCCCGGGACGGGCGGGGAGACCCAGTACTTC. Translation: CAISDPGTGGETQYF. The rearrangement links TRBV10-3 to TRBJ2-5; D might be TRBD1 or TRBD2, each matching 5 bases. The length of the CDR3 is 15 residues. Germline V lookup: CDR1 ENHRY, CDR2 SYGVKD. The V end was cut by 3 bases, the J end by 5 bases, with 16 bases between.

This clonotype came up once. This chain uses TRBV15 with TRBJ1-1; maybe TRBD1 (6 bases). CDR1 and CDR2 from the germline V gene are LNHNV and YYDKDF (reference sequence). The CDR3 extends over 14 amino acids. Trimming shortened V by 3 bases and J by 1 base, and 9 bases separated the two germline ends. The CDR3 spells CATSSLTGNTEAFF. CDR3 nucleotide sequence: TGTGCCACCAGCAGCTTGACAGGGAACACTGAAGCTTTCTTT.

This sequence joins TRBV29-1 and TRBJ2-5, with TRBD1 as a possible D gene (6 bases). Trimming took off 2 bases at V and 4 bases at J, with 20 bases between the two ends. The CDR3 sequence is 16 residues long. CDR1 is SQVTM, CDR2 ANQGSEA, per germline. CDR3 region: CSVESGSVKGVETQYF. DNA for the CDR3: TGCAGCGTTGAAAGCGGCAGCGTTAAGGGGGTAGAGACCCAGTACTTC.

The chain links TRBV20-1 to TRBJ2-7; tentatively, D is TRBD2 (7 bases). This CDR3 has 13 amino acids. Germline-derived CDR1 and CDR2 are DFQATT and SNEGSKA (reference sequence). V gave up 5 bases and J gave up 6 bases, with 17 bases separating them. The CDR3 sequence is CSAGGGGGSEQYF. The CDR3 DNA follows: TGCAGTGCTGGGGGGGGCGGTGGATCCGAGCAGTACTTC.